The 10 T cell receptor beta chains below all came from one sample that was sequenced in a study of T cell responses to AZD1222 COVID-19 vaccine. The protocol was immunoSEQ multiplex PCR, while the TCRdb copy is restricted to in-frame clones and leaves out a portion. The table includes around 140,000 clones, roughly nine tenths detected once. Sequencing used peripheral blood, obtained on day 0 of AZD1222 vaccination. The receptor set was obtained from an adult in good health.

V is TRBV30 and J is TRBJ2-7; D is perhaps TRBD2 (6 bases). CDR3 size: 15 residues. Germline CDR1 is GTSNPN and CDR2 is SVGIG (reference sequence). V shed 3 bases and J shed 0 bases, with 15 bases lying between them. For the CDR3, the DNA is TGTGCCTGGAGCGTCGGGGACTCATCCTCCTACGAGCAGTACTTC. Translated, it gives CAWSVGDSSSYEQYF. Full variable domain (missing parts from reference TRBV30 and TRBJ2-7): SQTIHQWPATLVQPVGSPLSLECTVEGTSNPNLYWYRQAAGRGLQLLFYSVGIGQISSEVPQNLSASRPQDRQFILSSKKLLLSDSGFYLCAWSVGDSSSYEQYFGPGTRLTVT.

This chain connects TRBV5-6 to TRBJ1-4; possible D gene TRBD1, 6 bases. The CDR3 runs to 14 residues. Trimming removed 2 bases from V and 4 bases from J, with 9 bases in between. Looked up from germline, CDR1 is SGHDT and CDR2 is YYEEEE. DNA for the CDR3: TGTGCCAGCAGCTTCTCAGGGGATAATGAAAAACTGTTTTTT. The encoded protein is CASSFSGDNEKLFF.

The rearrangement uses TRBV5-6 and TRBJ2-7; D gene unclear. V lost 0 bases, J lost 9 bases, and 10 bases lay in between. The CDR3 contains 12 residues. CDR1 and CDR2 from the germline V gene are SGHDT and YYEEEE. The CDR3 loop is CASSLEEARQYF. The CDR3 nucleotides are TGTGCCAGCAGCTTGGAGGAAGCTCGGCAGTACTTC.

The CDR3 DNA follows: TGTGCCAGCAGGCAACAGGGGGGTGAGCAGTTCTTC. Residues: CASRQQGGEQFF. V and J are TRBV12-3 or TRBV12-4 and TRBJ2-1; 8 nucleotides align to TRBD1. Losses at the gene ends were 6 bases for V and 9 bases for J; bases not matched to a gene: 4. The CDR3 has 12 residues.

This clone was found once. This chain links TRBV28 with TRBJ2-7; a weak D match, TRBD1 (5 bases). CDR3 length: 15 residues. CDR1 is MDHEN and CDR2 is SYDVKM in the germline V gene. The germline V and J ends were trimmed by 5 bases and 0 bases, with 14 bases remaining between them. CDR3 in amino acids: CASSPPSDSSYEQYF. CDR3 DNA: TGTGCCAGCAGTCCCCCCAGCGACAGCTCCTACGAGCAGTACTTC.

The rearrangement links TRBV14 to TRBJ1-1, with D unresolved. Trimming removed 4 bases at V and 7 bases at J, with 13 bases between. This CDR3 has 13 residues. CDR1 and CDR2 from the germline V gene are SGHDN and FVKESK. CDR3 residues: CASSPFGLVEAFF. The CDR3 DNA sequence: TGTGCCAGCAGCCCCTTCGGTTTGGTTGAAGCTTTCTTT.

The CDR3 DNA follows: TGCGCCAGCAGCAGGGGGGTAAACACCGGGGAGCTGTTTTTT. Amino acid sequence: CASSRGVNTGELFF. The chain uses TRBV4-3 and TRBJ2-2, with D perhaps being TRBD1 or TRBD2 (6 bases each). Trimming shortened V by 5 bases and J by 2 bases, and 9 bases separated the two germline ends. The CDR3 runs to 14 residues. Germline V gene data show CDR1 as LGHNA and CDR2 as YSLEER.

The genes are TRBV5-4 and TRBJ1-1, with D uncertain. Germline CDR1 and CDR2: SGHNT and YYREEE (reference sequence). The V and J ends lost 8 bases and 1 base respectively, with 6 bases between them. The CDR3 runs 11 residues. CDR3 in amino acids: CASGPNTEAFF. CDR3 DNA: TGTGCCAGTGGCCCGAACACTGAAGCTTTCTTT.

This chain links TRBV27 with TRBJ2-7, with TRBD1 matching over 7 bases. After removal of 6 bases from V and 1 base from J, the junction contained 6 bases not matched to a gene. Germline V CDR1 and CDR2: MNHEY, SMNVEV (reference sequence). The CDR3 loop spans 14 amino acids. The chain's CDR3 is CASRMDRWSYEQYF. The CDR3 region has the DNA TGTGCCAGCAGGATGGACAGGTGGTCCTACGAGCAGTACTTC.

The rearrangement joins TRBV10-3 to TRBJ2-5; 14 nucleotides align to TRBD2. The CDR3 sequence is 16 residues long. The germline CDR1 and CDR2 sequences are ENHRY and SYGVKD. The V gene end was trimmed by 6 bases and the J gene end by 5 bases; junction bases not matched to a gene: 8. CDR3 protein: CAISYGTSGGTETQYF. For the CDR3, the DNA is TGTGCCATCAGCTACGGGACTAGCGGGGGTACGGAGACCCAGTACTTC.